This TCR beta chain comes out of a study of glioma-infiltrating T cells. Notes on the study in general: Tissue and blood shared very few CDR3 sequences. Tissue-blood divergence was below expectation in non-neoplastic patients, above in gliomas. Shared blood CDR3 signature motifs marked patients with low tissue-blood divergence.

The table lists this clonotype with a few counts. Its target is unknown. Using RNA template, CDR3s of TCR alpha and beta were amplified with iRepertoire arm-PCR. Input was 100-400 ng of tissue mRNA or PBMC total RNA. TCRdb re-called the multiplex PCR reads with MiXCR, one entry per CDR3 protein. The sample has roughly 350,000 distinct CDR3 sequences, 41% seen once. The sample taken for sequencing was glioma tissue, nonneoplastic brain tissue, or PBMCs (not recorded which). The clonotype was recovered from a human donor with low-grade glioma or glioblastoma, undergoing nonglioma brain surgery, or in good health (not recorded which).

This CDR3 reads CASSLIAVNTGELFF. CDR3 DNA: TGTGCCAGCAGCCTAATAGCCGTAAACACCGGGGAGCTGTTTTTT. V usage is TRBV3-1 and J usage is TRBJ2-2; D is unresolved. V lost 4 bases to trimming and J lost 2 bases, with 11 bases between them. Germline V gives CDR1 LGHDT, CDR2 YNNKEL (reference sequence). The CDR3 spans 15 residues.